This T cell receptor beta chain was documented in a study of cytomegalovirus exposure and HLA in healthy donors. Study background: Early on, a data release was issued that held 80 million or so unique TCRs from HLA-typed donors.

Primers for the PCR totalled 60 Vbeta and 13 Jbeta. Libraries were prepared by immunoSEQ multiplex PCR; TCRdb keeps only in-frame clonotypes and omits some of them. Of 100,000 to 150,000 clones detected, approximately 80% appear once; the ten largest clones hold 8.9%. Study-level points and caveats: Donors belonging to an Asian-associated ancestry cluster reportedly showed fewer N-insertions in productive TCRs than the approximately 640-donor mean, according to what a later analysis found.

Germline CDR1 reads MNHEY; CDR2 reads SMNVEV (reference sequence). V was clipped by 5 bases and J by 4 bases; unmatched bases: 6. The CDR3 runs to 15 residues. Concerning this clone: Its cognate antigen is unknown.

The chain uses TRBV27 and TRBJ1-2; TRBD1 matches at 11 bases. The sequence derives from a man in his thirties or forties in good health and CMV-seropositive. Sequenced input: PBMCs. CDR3 sequence (DNA): TGTGCCAGCAGTCCGGGGACAGGGGGTTCCTATGGCTACACCTTC. Its translation: CASSPGTGGSYGYTF.